The source of this T cell receptor (beta chain) is a study of T cell responses to AZD1222 COVID-19 vaccine. TCRdb's table, derived via immunoSEQ multiplex PCR, lists solely in-frame clones and lacks some. This table holds 68,000 or so clones, 88% found once. As for this clone: What it recognizes is unknown.

Study outcomes and limitations: A mostly white British donor set with more females was recruited, and clonal diversity was possibly underestimated. With dominance at 160-218 and 743-854, vaccine-associated CD4 TCRs spanned spike.

This CDR3 region has 13 residues. V lost 3 bases to trimming and J lost 5 bases; unmatched junction nucleotides: 4. The germline gives CDR1 DFQATT, CDR2 SNEGSKA (reference sequence). This TCR came from an adult in good health. The chain has TRBV20-1 and TRBJ1-2; 9 bases are shared with TRBD1. Sequenced material: peripheral blood, taken on day 0 of AZD1222 vaccination. The DNA of the CDR3 is TGCAGTGCTAGTAGGACAGGGGAGTATGGCTACACCTTC. Translated, it gives CSASRTGEYGYTF.